These 10 T cell receptor beta chains came from one sample sequenced in a study of blood T cell repertoires in COVID-19. Measured with immunoSEQ multiplex PCR; TCRdb has only the in-frame clones, and not every one. Of over 400,000 clones in the sample, approximately 91% were seen once. Material for sequencing was PBMCs or T cells enriched from blood (not recorded which). Receptors were obtained from a woman aged 55-75 years who had recovered from COVID-19.

This clone was counted only a few times. This chain uses TRBV11-2 with TRBJ1-1, with D unresolved. V lost 4 bases and J 1 base, leaving 10 bases between the germline ends. This CDR3 is 14 amino acids long. Germline V gene data show CDR1 as SGHAT and CDR2 as FQNNGV. The CDR3 sequence: CASSSQRENTEAFF. In nucleotides, the CDR3 is TGTGCCAGCAGCTCGCAACGGGAGAACACTGAAGCTTTCTTT.

V gene TRBV2 combines with J gene TRBJ1-5; no clear D. The V gene's germline CDR1 is SNHLY and CDR2 FYNNEI. The CDR3 covers 17 residues. Deletions cut 3 bases from V and 0 bases from J, with 15 bases between. In DNA, the CDR3 is TGTGCCAGCAGTGACTCCGGGTCTCTTTATAGCAATCAGCCCCAGCATTTT. This sequence encodes CASSDSGSLYSNQPQHF.

The gene calls are TRBV6-2 or TRBV6-3 and TRBJ2-6, with D maybe TRBD2 (5 bases). V was clipped by 1 base and J by 0 bases, with 13 bases between them. CDR1 is MNHEY, CDR2 SVGEGT, per germline. The CDR3 runs 18 residues. This chain's CDR3 is CASSYYGSGSSGANVLTF. The CDR3 DNA follows: TGTGCCAGCAGTTACTACGGGTCGGGGAGCTCTGGGGCCAACGTCCTGACTTTC.

The chain combines TRBV5-1 with TRBJ2-3, with TRBD2 identical over 9 bases. V was pared by 0 bases and J by 5 bases, with 7 bases of the junction left unmatched. This CDR3 contains 16 residues. Germline V gives CDR1 SGHRS, CDR2 YFSETQ. Here the CDR3 DNA reads TGCGCCAGCAGCTTGGCCGGCGGGGGGGCCGTAGATACGCAGTATTTT. The encoded protein is CASSLAGGGAVDTQYF. Combining the CDR3 with reference TRBV5-1 and TRBJ2-3 gives the whole variable domain KAGVTQTPRYLIKTRGQQVTLSCSPISGHRSVSWYQQTPGQGLQFLFEYFSETQRNKGNFPGRFSGRQFSNSRSEMNVSTLELGDSALYLCASSLAGGGAVDTQYFGPGTRLTVL.

V is TRBV5-6 and J is TRBJ2-7; D gene ambiguous. The CDR3 length is 15 residues. V lost 0 bases and J lost 0, with 10 bases in between. Germline assignment: CDR1 SGHDT and CDR2 YYEEEE. CDR3 in DNA: TGTGCCAGCAGCTTGGGACCGAGGAGCTCCTACGAGCAGTACTTC. This encodes CASSLGPRSSYEQYF.

This chain connects TRBV6-6 to TRBJ1-6; 7 bases map to TRBD1. The CDR3 extends over 16 amino acids. CDR1 and CDR2 from the germline V gene are MNHNY and SVGAGI (reference sequence). V shed 2 bases, J shed 5 bases, and the junction held 6 bases outside the gene matches. The CDR3 is CASSYPLQGNNSPLHF. The CDR3 bases are TGTGCCAGCAGTTACCCCCTACAGGGGAATAATTCACCCCTCCACTTT.

This sequence joins TRBV5-1 and TRBJ2-6, with a possible D match to TRBD1 (5 bases). V shed 3 bases and J shed 2 bases, with 9 bases lying between them. The germline gives CDR1 SGHRS, CDR2 YFSETQ. This CDR3 comprises 15 residues. The CDR3 is CASSSGQPGANVLTF. The CDR3 nucleotides read TGCGCCAGCAGCTCCGGACAACCTGGGGCCAACGTCCTGACTTTC. The full variable domain, in which reference TRBV5-1 and TRBJ2-6 provide the parts outside the CDR3, is KAGVTQTPRYLIKTRGQQVTLSCSPISGHRSVSWYQQTPGQGLQFLFEYFSETQRNKGNFPGRFSGRQFSNSRSEMNVSTLELGDSALYLCASSSGQPGANVLTFGAGSRLTVL.

V and J are TRBV11-2 and TRBJ1-1; D perhaps matches TRBD1 (5 bases). V was pared by 5 bases and J by 4 bases, with 17 bases between. Germline CDR1 is SGHAT and CDR2 is FQNNGV. The CDR3 runs to 15 residues. The DNA of the CDR3 is TGTGCCAGCAGCACCTGGGGGGGTAGGAGCACTGAAGCTTTCTTT. Translation: CASSTWGGRSTEAFF.

The V and J genes are TRBV4-1 and TRBJ2-1, with D possibly TRBD2 on 5 matching bases. V lost 5 bases, J lost 2 bases, and 16 bases lay in between. Per germline, CDR1 MGHRA and CDR2 YSYEKL. The CDR3 extends over 16 amino acids. The CDR3 coding sequence is TGCGCCAGCAGCAAGCGATTAGCGATCACCTACAATGAGCAGTTCTTC. Amino acid sequence: CASSKRLAITYNEQFF.

The chain links TRBV6-5 to TRBJ1-6; maybe TRBD1 (6 bases). With 7 bases removed from V and 8 bases from J, the gap between germline ends came to 18 bases. Germline loops: CDR1 MNHEY, CDR2 SVGAGI. This CDR3 has 15 amino acids. CDR3 residues: CASTRTGGGHSPLHF. CDR3 DNA: TGTGCCAGCACCAGAACCGGGGGGGGGCATTCACCCCTCCACTTT.